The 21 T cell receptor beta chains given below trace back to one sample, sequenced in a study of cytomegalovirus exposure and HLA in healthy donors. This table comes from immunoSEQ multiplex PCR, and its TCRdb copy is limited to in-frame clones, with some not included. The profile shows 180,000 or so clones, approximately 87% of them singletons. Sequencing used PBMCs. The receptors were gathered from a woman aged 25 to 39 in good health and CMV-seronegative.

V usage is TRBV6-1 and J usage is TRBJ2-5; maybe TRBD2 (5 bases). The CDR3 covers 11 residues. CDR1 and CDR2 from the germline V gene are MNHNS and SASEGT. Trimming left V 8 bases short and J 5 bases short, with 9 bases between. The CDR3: CASRGGETQYF. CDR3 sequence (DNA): TGTGCCAGCCGCGGCGGGGAGACCCAGTACTTC.

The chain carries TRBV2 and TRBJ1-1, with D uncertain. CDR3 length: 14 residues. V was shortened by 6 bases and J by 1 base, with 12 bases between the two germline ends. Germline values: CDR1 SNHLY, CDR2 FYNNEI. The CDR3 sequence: CASRFRGGNTEAFF. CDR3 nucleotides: TGTGCCAGCAGATTTCGGGGTGGGAACACTGAAGCTTTCTTT. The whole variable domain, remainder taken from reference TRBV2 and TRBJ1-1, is EPEVTQTPSHQVTQMGQEVILRCVPISNHLYFYWYRQILGQKVEFLVSFYNNEISEKSEIFDDQFSVERPDGSNFTLKIRSTKLEDSAMYFCASRFRGGNTEAFFGQGTRLTVV.

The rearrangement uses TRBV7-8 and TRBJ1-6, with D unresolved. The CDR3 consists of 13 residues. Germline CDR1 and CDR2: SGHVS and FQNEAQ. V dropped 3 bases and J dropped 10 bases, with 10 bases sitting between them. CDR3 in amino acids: CASSLRSRSPLHF. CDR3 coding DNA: TGTGCCAGCAGCTTGAGATCTAGATCACCCCTCCACTTT.

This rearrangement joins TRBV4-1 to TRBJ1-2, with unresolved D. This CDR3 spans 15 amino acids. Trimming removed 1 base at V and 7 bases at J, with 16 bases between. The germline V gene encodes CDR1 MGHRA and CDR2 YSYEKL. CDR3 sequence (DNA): TGCGCCAGCAGCCAAGGAGGCGGGGTGGGGTCTGGCTACACCTTC. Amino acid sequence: CASSQGGGVGSGYTF.

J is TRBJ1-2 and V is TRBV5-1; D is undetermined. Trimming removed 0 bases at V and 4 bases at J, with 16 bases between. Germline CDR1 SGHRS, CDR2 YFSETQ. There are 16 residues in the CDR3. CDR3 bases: TGCGCCAGCAGCTTGGCGGGTCTTCGGGAGTTCTATGGCTACACCTTC. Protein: CASSLAGLREFYGYTF.

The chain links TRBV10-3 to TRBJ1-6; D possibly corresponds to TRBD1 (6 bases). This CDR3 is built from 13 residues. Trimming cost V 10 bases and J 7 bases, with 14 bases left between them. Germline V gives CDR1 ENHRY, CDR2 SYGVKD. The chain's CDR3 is CATSDSLNSPLHF. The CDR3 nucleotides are TGTGCCACCTCGGACAGTTTGAATTCACCCCTCCACTTT.

CDR3 DNA sequence: TGTGCCAGCAGTCCAAACATAAAAACAGGGTTTCGCTCCTACGAGCAGTACTTC. This translates into CASSPNIKTGFRSYEQYF. This chain joins TRBV27 and TRBJ2-7; the D gene is possibly TRBD1 (6 bases). Trimming stripped 5 bases from V and 0 bases from J, with 23 bases between. In germline, CDR1 is MNHEY, CDR2 SMNVEV (reference sequence). The CDR3 consists of 18 residues.

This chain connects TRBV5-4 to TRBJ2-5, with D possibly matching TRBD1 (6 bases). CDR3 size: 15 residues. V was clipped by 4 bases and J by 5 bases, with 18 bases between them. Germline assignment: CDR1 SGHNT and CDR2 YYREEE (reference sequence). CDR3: CASSAPTGKGETQYF. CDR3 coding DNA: TGTGCCAGCAGCGCCCCAACAGGGAAAGGGGAGACCCAGTACTTC.

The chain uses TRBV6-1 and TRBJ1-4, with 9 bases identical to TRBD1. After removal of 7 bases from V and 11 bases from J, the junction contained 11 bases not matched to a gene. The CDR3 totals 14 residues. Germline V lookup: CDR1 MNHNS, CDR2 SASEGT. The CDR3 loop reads CASNTGGSAGKLFF. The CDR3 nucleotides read TGTGCCAGCAACACAGGGGGCTCGGCAGGGAAACTGTTTTTT.

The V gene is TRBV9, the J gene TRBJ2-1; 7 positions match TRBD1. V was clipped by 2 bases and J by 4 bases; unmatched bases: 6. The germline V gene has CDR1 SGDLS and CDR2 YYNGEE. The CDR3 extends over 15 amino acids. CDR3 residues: CASSVKGGPYNEQFF. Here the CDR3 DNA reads TGTGCCAGCAGCGTTAAAGGGGGCCCATACAATGAGCAGTTCTTC. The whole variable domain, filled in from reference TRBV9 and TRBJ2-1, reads DSGVTQTPKHLITATGQRVTLRCSPRSGDLSVYWYQQSLDQGLQFLIQYYNGEERAKGNILERFSAQQFPDLHSELNLSSLELGDSALYFCASSVKGGPYNEQFFGPGTRLTVL.

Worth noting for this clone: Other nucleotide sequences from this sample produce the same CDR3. CDR3: CASSLGLNTGELFF. The CDR3 DNA follows: TGCGCCAGCAGCTTGGGGCTCAACACCGGGGAGCTGTTTTTT. The chain has TRBV5-1 and TRBJ2-2; D is unclear. CDR1 is SGHRS, CDR2 YFSETQ, per germline. The CDR3 covers 14 residues. V gave up 0 bases and J gave up 2 bases, with 5 bases separating them.

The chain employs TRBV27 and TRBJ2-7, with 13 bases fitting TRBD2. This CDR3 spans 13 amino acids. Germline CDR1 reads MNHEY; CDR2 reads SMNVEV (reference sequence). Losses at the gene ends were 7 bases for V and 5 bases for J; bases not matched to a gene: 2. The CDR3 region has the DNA TGTGCCAGCAAACTAGCGGGGGGGAACGAGCAGTACTTC. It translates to CASKLAGGNEQYF.

The CDR3 coding sequence is TGTGCCAGCACCCTCGCCGGGACAGCTTACGAGCAGTACTTC. Protein: CASTLAGTAYEQYF. The chain links TRBV7-2 to TRBJ2-7, with 7 positions matching TRBD1. Germline V gene data show CDR1 as SGHTA and CDR2 as FQGNSA. V lost 7 bases to trimming and J lost 4 bases; unmatched junction nucleotides: 10. This CDR3 has 14 residues. Using reference TRBV7-2 and TRBJ2-7 for the parts outside the CDR3, the full variable domain is GAGVSQSPSNKVTEKGKDVELRCDPISGHTALYWYRQSLGQGLEFLIYFQGNSAPDKSGLPSDRFSAERTGGSVSTLTIQRTQQEDSAVYLCASTLAGTAYEQYFGPGTRLTVT.

The DNA of the CDR3 is TGTGCCAGCTCTCAGACTCAAGACCCACTCTACGAGCAGTACTTC. This sequence encodes CASSQTQDPLYEQYF. The rearrangement uses TRBV18 and TRBJ2-7; no clear D. This CDR3 is built from 15 residues. Deletions cut 6 bases from V and 3 bases from J, with 18 bases between. Per germline, CDR1 KGHSH and CDR2 LQKENI.

The CDR3 protein is CASSRPGLNEQFF. CDR3 bases: TGTGCCAGCAGCCGGCCAGGGCTCAATGAGCAGTTCTTC. J is TRBJ2-1 and V is TRBV5-4; TRBD1 is a possible D gene (5 bases). The CDR3 consists of 13 residues. Germline V lookup: CDR1 SGHNT, CDR2 YYREEE (reference sequence). V lost 4 bases, J lost 6 bases, and 11 bases lay in between.

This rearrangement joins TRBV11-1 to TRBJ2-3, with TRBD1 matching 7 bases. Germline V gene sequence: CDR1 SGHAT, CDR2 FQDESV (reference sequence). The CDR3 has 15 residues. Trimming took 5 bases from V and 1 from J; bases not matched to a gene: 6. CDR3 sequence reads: CASSPAGGGTDTQYF. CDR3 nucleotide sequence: TGTGCCAGCAGCCCCGCAGGGGGTGGCACAGATACGCAGTATTTT.

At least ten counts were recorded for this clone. The CDR3 loop reads CASSPGDSGGYTF. The CDR3 bases are TGTGCCAGCAGTCCGGGTGACTCGGGTGGCTACACCTTC. V usage is TRBV6-1 and J usage is TRBJ1-2; D is unclear. V lost 5 bases to trimming and J lost 7 bases, with 14 bases between them. Germline V gene data show CDR1 as MNHNS and CDR2 as SASEGT. The CDR3 length is 13 residues.

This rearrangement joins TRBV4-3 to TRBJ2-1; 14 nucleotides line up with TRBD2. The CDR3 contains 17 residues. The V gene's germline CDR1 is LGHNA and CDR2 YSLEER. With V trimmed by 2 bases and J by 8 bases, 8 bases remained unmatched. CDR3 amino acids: CASSQRTSGGRRDEQFF. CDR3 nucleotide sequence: TGCGCCAGCAGCCAACGGACTAGCGGGGGGAGACGCGATGAGCAGTTCTTC.

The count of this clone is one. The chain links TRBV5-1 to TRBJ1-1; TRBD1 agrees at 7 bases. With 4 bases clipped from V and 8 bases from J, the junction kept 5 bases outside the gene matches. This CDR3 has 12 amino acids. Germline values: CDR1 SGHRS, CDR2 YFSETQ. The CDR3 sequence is CASSAGQVEAFF. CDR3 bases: TGCGCCAGCAGCGCCGGACAGGTCGAAGCTTTCTTT.

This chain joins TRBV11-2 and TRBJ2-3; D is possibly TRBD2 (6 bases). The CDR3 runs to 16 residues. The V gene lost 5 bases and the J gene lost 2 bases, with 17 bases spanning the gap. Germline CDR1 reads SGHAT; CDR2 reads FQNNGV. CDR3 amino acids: CASSLRWRGPTDTQYF. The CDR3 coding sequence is TGTGCCAGCAGCCTGCGTTGGAGGGGCCCCACAGATACGCAGTATTTT.

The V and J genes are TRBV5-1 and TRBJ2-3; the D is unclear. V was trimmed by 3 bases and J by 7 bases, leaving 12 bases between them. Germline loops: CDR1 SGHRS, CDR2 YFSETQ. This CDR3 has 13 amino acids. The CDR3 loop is CASSSPPQNTQYF. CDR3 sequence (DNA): TGCGCCAGCAGCTCGCCCCCTCAGAATACGCAGTATTTT.